A selection of T cell receptor beta chains follows, all from one sample in a study of blood T cell repertoires in COVID-19. Sequencing used immunoSEQ multiplex PCR; TCRdb keeps in-frame clones, though not all of them. The data contain fewer than 150,000 clones, nearly 85% of them singletons. Material for sequencing was PBMCs or T cells enriched from blood (not recorded which). These receptors were collected from a man in his fifties or sixties in a cohort exposed to, infected with or recovered from COVID-19 (not recorded which). Both conserved end residues are part of each CDR3. Clone size is stated in some rows and not others, as once, few, many or a class when expanded.

TRBV29-1	-	TRBJ1-1	CSVAQGNTEAFF
TRBV29-1	-	TRBJ1-2	CSVEMGGKGGYTF
TRBV27	-	TRBJ1-2	CASSESNYGYTF
TRBV30	-	TRBJ2-5	CAGGRQETQYF
TRBV6-1	-	TRBJ1-2	CASSVTFGQGEANYGYTF
TRBV7-2	-	TRBJ2-5	CASSLVRGTQETQYF
TRBV7-9	-	TRBJ2-2	CASSPDRWTGPEHLELFF
TRBV19	-	TRBJ2-5	CASSISRGSQETQYF
TRBV7-9	-	TRBJ1-2	CASSGVGYTF
TRBV11-3	-	TRBJ2-3	CASSSSGGTQYF
TRBV5-1	-	TRBJ1-2	CASSAGTGFGYTF
TRBV30	-	TRBJ1-3	CACEVDSGNTIYF
TRBV5-1	-	TRBJ1-6	CASSFGTGALNSPLHF
TRBV28	-	TRBJ2-2	CASRSTPGLAEKNTGELFF
TRBV3-1/TRBV3-2	few	TRBJ2-1	CASSQESSGLQFF
TRBV19	-	TRBJ1-1	CASSIDLWTENTEAFF
TRBV6-5	-	TRBJ2-3	CASRADPSSTDTQYF
TRBV5-4	-	TRBJ2-2	CASSTYTGELFF
TRBV21-1	-	TRBJ1-2	CATHPNGPGREEVYYGYTF
TRBV11-2	-	TRBJ2-2	CASSLDSGHLNTGELFF
TRBV6-2/TRBV6-3	-	TRBJ2-7	CASSYPYTYEQYF
TRBV13	-	TRBJ2-2	CASSSGLAGGELFF